Below are 8 T cell receptor beta chains sequenced from a single sample in a study of T cells after yellow fever vaccination. TCRdb re-analysed the 5' RACE reads in MiXCR, keeping a single row per CDR3 protein. Seen here are 250,000 to 400,000 distinct CDR3 sequences, over 3.5% observed once, and the top ten hold roughly a fifth. Sequencing used PBMCs, obtained 15 days after the yellow fever booster vaccination. The receptors derive from a young man who received the YFV17D yellow fever vaccine.

V gene TRBV9 combines with J gene TRBJ2-1; D could derive from TRBD1 or TRBD2 (5 bases each). CDR3 length equals 15 residues. V was cut by 0 bases and J by 4 bases, with 11 bases left in between. The germline V gene encodes CDR1 SGDLS and CDR2 YYNGEE. The DNA of the CDR3 is TGTGCCAGCAGCGTAGGGGGGAGTGTGTACAATGAGCAGTTCTTC. Translation gives CASSVGGSVYNEQFF.

This clonotype came up a few times. The chain employs TRBV7-3 and TRBJ2-2; 7 bases are a match to TRBD2. The CDR3 covers 16 residues. The trim removed 2 bases at V and 4 bases at J, leaving 7 bases unmatched. From germline, CDR1 is SGHTA and CDR2 FQGTGA. The CDR3 sequence is CASSLARVAGTGELFF. The CDR3 DNA sequence: TGTGCCAGCAGCTTAGCGAGGGTAGCGGGCACCGGGGAGCTGTTTTTT.

This clonotype was counted a few times. The rearrangement joins TRBV7-8 to TRBJ2-3, with D perhaps matching TRBD2 (6 bases). This CDR3 is 14 amino acids long. The ends were cut back, 7 bases at V and 0 bases at J, with 11 bases in the middle. Germline CDR1 and CDR2: SGHVS and FQNEAQ. The CDR3, as DNA: TGTGCCAGCACACACGGGGGAAGCACAGATACGCAGTATTTT. As protein: CASTHGGSTDTQYF. Variable domain in full (rest from reference TRBV7-8 and TRBJ2-3): GAGVSQSPRYKVAKRGQDVALRCDPISGHVSLFWYQQALGQGPEFLTYFQNEAQLDKSGLPSDRFFAERPEGSVSTLKIQRTQQEDSAVYLCASTHGGSTDTQYFGPGTRLTVL.

This clonotype was picked up many times. V usage is TRBV7-2 and J usage is TRBJ2-1; 12 bases line up with TRBD1. The CDR3 is 17 residues long. The ends lost 1 base at V and 9 bases at J; junction bases unmatched: 10. Germline V gene sequence: CDR1 SGHTA, CDR2 FQGNSA. The CDR3 loop reads CASSLGGPGQGASEQFF. In nucleotides, the CDR3 is TGTGCCAGCAGCTTAGGGGGCCCGGGACAGGGGGCGAGTGAGCAGTTCTTC.

This clonotype was detected a few times. The chain joins TRBV20-1 to TRBJ1-1; unclear D gene. Germline loops: CDR1 DFQATT, CDR2 SNEGSKA (reference sequence). Trimming took off 0 bases at V and 2 bases at J, with 7 bases between the two ends. There are 13 residues in the CDR3. CDR3 residues: CSARDLRNTEAFF. DNA of the CDR3: TGCAGTGCTAGAGATTTGAGAAACACTGAAGCTTTCTTT.

This clonotype was seen at least ten times. V gene TRBV7-2 combines with J gene TRBJ2-3, with 14 nucleotides matching TRBD2. This CDR3 spans 19 amino acids. The germline gives CDR1 SGHTA, CDR2 FQGNSA. The V and J ends lost 4 bases and 4 bases, in that order; junction bases with no gene match: 13. CDR3 loop: CASSSLTSGGASSPDTQYF. For the CDR3, the DNA is TGTGCCAGCAGCTCCCTGACTAGCGGGGGGGCTTCTTCCCCAGATACGCAGTATTTT.

This clonotype was found a few times. The CDR3 here is CASSPGGGPGTDTQYF. In DNA, the CDR3 is TGCGCCAGCAGCCCTGGCGGTGGGCCTGGCACAGATACGCAGTATTTT. The V call is TRBV5-1, the J call TRBJ2-3; D uncertain. Germline V lookup: CDR1 SGHRS, CDR2 YFSETQ. With 4 bases removed from V and 1 base from J, the gap between germline ends came to 16 bases. The CDR3 is made up of 16 amino acids. Full variable domain (remainder filled in from reference TRBV5-1 and TRBJ2-3): KAGVTQTPRYLIKTRGQQVTLSCSPISGHRSVSWYQQTPGQGLQFLFEYFSETQRNKGNFPGRFSGRQFSNSRSEMNVSTLELGDSALYLCASSPGGGPGTDTQYFGPGTRLTVL.

The rearrangement joins TRBV5-4 to TRBJ1-2; D is undetermined. The CDR3 runs to 14 residues. Germline CDR1 reads SGHNT; CDR2 reads YYREEE (reference sequence). The V end lost 0 bases, the J end lost 0 bases, and 6 bases lay between the germline ends. The CDR3, as DNA: TGTGCCAGCAGCTTGGACGGTACTAACTATGGCTACACCTTC. It specifies CASSLDGTNYGYTF.